The 27 T cell receptor beta chains below come from one sample, sequenced in a study of T-cell memory formation after mild COVID-19. From the 5' RACE reads, TCRdb called clonotypes with MiXCR, one entry per CDR3 protein. The sample shows approximately 98,000 distinct CDR3 sequences, 15% to 20% of them seen only once. Sequenced sample: PBMCs or a T cell subset sorted from them (not recorded which). All receptors come from a man aged 18 to 35 who had mild COVID-19 (a few samples of this study predate the infection). Cell type and time point are not known.

This clonotype has only a few counts. This chain connects TRBV5-1 to TRBJ2-3, with TRBD2 as a possible D gene (6 bases). V dropped 0 bases and J dropped 2 bases, with 10 bases sitting between them. Germline values: CDR1 SGHRS, CDR2 YFSETQ. This CDR3 has 15 amino acids. CDR3: CASSLADYATDTQYF. Here the CDR3 DNA reads TGCGCCAGCAGCTTGGCGGACTACGCCACAGATACGCAGTATTTT.

This clonotype showed up just a few times. CDR3 in amino acids: CAIKQTGGYYGYTF. As DNA, the CDR3 is TGTGCCATAAAACAGACAGGGGGCTACTATGGCTACACCTTC. The J gene is TRBJ1-2, the V gene TRBV10-3, with TRBD1 matching 10 bases. This CDR3 is 14 amino acids long. J was trimmed by 3 bases and V by 9 bases; bases with no gene match: 7. CDR1 and CDR2 from the germline V gene are ENHRY and SYGVKD.

This clonotype occurred a few times. The chain has TRBV3-1 and TRBJ2-3, with D perhaps matching TRBD1 (5 bases). The CDR3 spans 15 residues. With 4 bases removed from V and 0 bases from J, the gap between germline ends came to 11 bases. Per germline, CDR1 LGHDT and CDR2 YNNKEL (reference sequence). CDR3 amino acids: CASSRVGASTDTQYF. DNA of the CDR3: TGTGCCAGCAGCCGCGTTGGGGCTAGCACAGATACGCAGTATTTT.

The chain recombines TRBV20-1 with TRBJ2-3; TRBD2 aligns across 13 bases. This CDR3 has 15 residues. J lost 2 bases, V lost 5 bases, and 4 bases had no gene match. Per germline, CDR1 DFQATT and CDR2 SNEGSKA (reference sequence). The DNA for the CDR3 is TGCAGTGCTTGGACTAGCGGGGGAAACACAGATACGCAGTATTTT. Amino acids: CSAWTSGGNTDTQYF.

This clonotype showed up just a few times. The chain has TRBV7-2 and TRBJ2-2, with D perhaps matching TRBD2 (5 bases). V lost 5 bases, J lost 1 base, and 11 bases lay in between. The germline V gene has CDR1 SGHTA and CDR2 FQGNSA. The CDR3 extends over 15 amino acids. The chain's CDR3 is CASSLFRENTGELFF. Here the CDR3 DNA reads TGTGCCAGCAGCCTCTTTCGGGAGAACACCGGGGAGCTGTTTTTT.

Many counts were recorded for this clonotype. V gene TRBV28 combines with J gene TRBJ2-5; 10 bases are shared with TRBD2. V lost 7 bases, J lost 2 bases, and 7 bases stayed unmatched. The germline V gene encodes CDR1 MDHEN and CDR2 SYDVKM. The CDR3 is 15 amino acids. The CDR3 nucleotides are TGTGCCAGCACCCCTAGCGGGGGTTTGCAAGAGACCCAGTACTTC. It specifies CASTPSGGLQETQYF.

About this clonotype: A much more abundant neighbour one base away suggests this may be a read error. This chain connects TRBV10-1 to TRBJ2-1; D gene unclear. The germline V and J ends were trimmed by 3 bases and 0 bases, with 15 bases remaining between them. Germline V gene sequence: CDR1 WNHNN, CDR2 SYGVQD (reference sequence). CDR3 length equals 17 residues. The CDR3: CASSDSRQETSYNEQFF. As DNA, the CDR3 is TGCGCCAGCAGTGATTCTAGGCAGGAGACCTCCTACAATGAGCAGTTCTTC.

This clonotype appeared a few times. The chain employs TRBV5-1 and TRBJ2-1, with D tentatively TRBD2 (6 bases). V lost 0 bases, J lost 6 bases, and 19 bases lay in between. CDR3 length: 17 amino acids. Germline CDR1 reads SGHRS; CDR2 reads YFSETQ. The CDR3 nucleotides are TGCGCCAGCAGCTTGGAGTCGAGCGGAGGGTTTAGCAATGAGCAGTTCTTC. Its protein product is CASSLESSGGFSNEQFF.

This clonotype appeared a few times. The V call is TRBV20-1, the J call TRBJ2-5; D is undetermined. With 6 bases removed from V and 5 bases from J, the gap between germline ends came to 19 bases. CDR1 and CDR2 (germline): DFQATT, SNEGSKA (reference sequence). The CDR3 sequence is 14 residues long. The CDR3 DNA reads as TGCAGTGCCCGCCAGCTCCTCGGATGGGAGACCCAGTACTTC. This encodes CSARQLLGWETQYF.

The chain is built from TRBV6-2 or TRBV6-3 and TRBJ1-1; D gene ambiguous. The CDR3 extends over 13 amino acids. The ends were cut back, 6 bases at V and 5 bases at J, with 13 bases in the middle. Germline loops: CDR1 MNHEY, CDR2 SVGEGT. The CDR3 is CASSPVAVTEAFF. CDR3 sequence (DNA): TGTGCCAGCAGCCCAGTGGCGGTAACTGAAGCTTTCTTT.

This chain joins TRBV3-1 and TRBJ1-2; a possible D gene is TRBD1 (5 bases). The CDR3 covers 12 residues. Trimming left V 1 base short and J 13 bases short, with 13 bases between. Germline assignment: CDR1 LGHDT and CDR2 YNNKEL (reference sequence). CDR3 coding DNA: TGTGCCAGCAGCCAAGTATCCGGACACCCCACCTTC. Amino acids: CASSQVSGHPTF.

V usage is TRBV20-1 and J usage is TRBJ2-5; TRBD2 is a possible D gene (6 bases). This CDR3 has 13 amino acids. V was cut by 6 bases and J by 5 bases, with 16 bases left in between. Germline V gives CDR1 DFQATT, CDR2 SNEGSKA (reference sequence). The CDR3 nucleotides read TGCAGTGCGCACCAGAGCGGGCTGGAGACCCAGTACTTC. Amino acids: CSAHQSGLETQYF.

J is TRBJ2-1 and V is TRBV10-3; 8 bases fit TRBD2. V gave up 6 bases and J gave up 7 bases; unmatched junction bases: 5. The V gene's germline CDR1 is ENHRY and CDR2 SYGVKD. The CDR3 sequence is 13 residues long. The CDR3 sequence is CAIRAGAGNEQFF. The DNA for the CDR3 is TGTGCCATCAGAGCGGGGGCCGGAAATGAGCAGTTCTTC.

The rearrangement uses TRBV5-1 and TRBJ2-1; 9 nucleotides agree with TRBD1. CDR3 length equals 15 residues. Germline assignment: CDR1 SGHRS and CDR2 YFSETQ. The ends lost 3 bases at V and 6 bases at J; junction bases unmatched: 7. Here the CDR3 DNA reads TGCGCCAGCAGCTCCCCGGGACAGGGAGGCAATGAGCAGTTCTTC. Encoded protein: CASSSPGQGGNEQFF.

This clonotype was seen a few times. The rearrangement links TRBV12-3 or TRBV12-4 to TRBJ2-3; a weak D match, TRBD2 (7 bases). The CDR3 totals 13 residues. V shed 4 bases and J shed 6 bases, with 11 bases lying between them. The CDR3 here is CASSSAGADTQYF. The CDR3 coding sequence is TGTGCCAGCAGTTCGGCGGGGGCTGATACGCAGTATTTT.

V usage is TRBV6-2 or TRBV6-3 and J usage is TRBJ2-7, with TRBD2 matching 11 bases. V lost 8 bases and J lost 3; bases outside the gene matches: 3. Germline CDR1 and CDR2: MNHEY and SVGEGT. The CDR3 is made up of 13 amino acids. The DNA of the CDR3 is TGTGCCAGCGGGACTAGCGGAGGCTACGAGCAGTACGTC. Translation: CASGTSGGYEQYV.

Only a few counts were recorded for this clonotype. The chain carries TRBV7-9 and TRBJ2-5, with D unclear. The ends were cut back, 0 bases at V and 2 bases at J, with 13 bases in the middle. The CDR3 runs to 16 residues. Germline CDR1 SEHNR, CDR2 FQNEAQ (reference sequence). The CDR3 nucleotides read TGTGCCAGCAGCTTAGCGCACGGATTGGCGCAAGAGACCCAGTACTTC. This sequence encodes CASSLAHGLAQETQYF.

This clonotype was observed many times. V gene TRBV20-1 combines with J gene TRBJ2-5; 8 bases align to TRBD1. There are 12 residues in the CDR3. CDR1 and CDR2 from the germline V gene are DFQATT and SNEGSKA (reference sequence). Germline trimming cut 5 bases from V and 4 bases from J; bases unmatched to any gene: 3. DNA of the CDR3: TGCAGTGCTCCCGACAGGGGAGAGACCCAGTACTTC. Translated, it gives CSAPDRGETQYF.

The rearrangement links TRBV6-1 to TRBJ2-1; weak D call: TRBD1 (6 bases). Germline V gene data show CDR1 as MNHNS and CDR2 as SASEGT. This CDR3 spans 10 amino acids. V was cut by 6 bases and J by 9 bases, with 6 bases left in between. The CDR3 nucleotides are TGTGCCAGCAGAGGGGGTGAGCAGTTCTTC. Its protein is CASRGGEQFF.

CDR3 nucleotides: TGTGCCAGCAGCCGGGGACAGAGATCCTATGGCTACACCTTC. Protein sequence: CASSRGQRSYGYTF. The chain combines TRBV4-2 with TRBJ1-2; TRBD1 agrees at 7 bases. The CDR3 sequence is 14 residues long. Trimming cost V 4 bases and J 4 bases; bases outside gene matches: 6. Germline V lookup: CDR1 LGHNA, CDR2 YNFKEQ.

This clonotype occurred a few times. V and J are TRBV7-7 and TRBJ2-1; 7 nucleotides agree with TRBD2. CDR1 is SSHAT and CDR2 is FNYEAQ in the germline V gene (reference sequence). CDR3 length: 14 residues. CDR3 protein: CATSPGEGYNEQFF. The CDR3 bases are TGTGCTACCTCCCCCGGGGAGGGATACAATGAGCAGTTCTTC.

This clonotype was observed a handful of times. V gene TRBV6-2 or TRBV6-3 combines with J gene TRBJ2-1, with 7 bases aligning to TRBD1. With 6 bases clipped from V and 8 bases from J, the junction kept 10 bases outside the gene matches. The germline CDR1 and CDR2 sequences are MNHEY and SVGEGT. CDR3 size: 14 residues. DNA of the CDR3: TGTGCCAGCAGATACACAGGGGAGAGCGATGAGCAGTTCTTC. Translated, it gives CASRYTGESDEQFF.

This chain links TRBV5-1 with TRBJ2-2; 9 nucleotides align to TRBD1. The CDR3 contains 17 residues. Trimming cost V 4 bases and J 4 bases; bases outside gene matches: 11. Germline CDR1 SGHRS, CDR2 YFSETQ. CDR3 bases: TGCGCCAGCAGCACCCTCAACGGACAGGGGCTCACCGGGGAGCTGTTTTTT. Translated: CASSTLNGQGLTGELFF.

This clonotype turned up a few times. CDR3 in DNA: TGTGCCAGCCGGGCGGGATTGAATCAGCCCCAGCATTTT. Translating it yields CASRAGLNQPQHF. The chain carries TRBV6-2 or TRBV6-3 and TRBJ1-5; D unclear. V dropped 8 bases and J dropped 4 bases, with 12 bases sitting between them. Per the germline V gene, CDR1 is MNHEY and CDR2 is SVGEGT. CDR3 size: 13 residues.

The chain links TRBV7-3 to TRBJ2-7; D perhaps matches TRBD1 (6 bases). The CDR3 sequence is 13 residues long. Germline-derived CDR1 and CDR2 are SGHTA and FQGTGA. V was cut by 3 bases and J by 5 bases, with 11 bases left in between. CDR3 loop: CASSFRQDHEQYF. The CDR3 nucleotides read TGTGCCAGCAGCTTCCGACAGGACCACGAGCAGTACTTC.

This clonotype was observed a handful of times. The chain is built from TRBV12-3 or TRBV12-4 and TRBJ1-5; 12 positions match TRBD1. V lost 6 bases to trimming and J lost 7 bases; unmatched junction nucleotides: 13. This CDR3 has 17 residues. Here the CDR3 reads CASSLEAGTGGAQPQHF. In DNA form, the CDR3 reads TGTGCCAGCAGCCTAGAAGCCGGGACAGGGGGCGCACAGCCCCAGCATTTT.

This sequence joins TRBV5-4 and TRBJ2-1; 7 bases align to TRBD1. V was pared by 3 bases and J by 13 bases, with 10 bases of the junction left unmatched. The V gene's germline CDR1 is SGHNT and CDR2 YYREEE (reference sequence). The CDR3 contains 13 residues. As DNA, the CDR3 is TGTGCCAGCAGCTCACGGACAGGACGGGTTCAGTTCTTC. Its protein product is CASSSRTGRVQFF.